Listed here are 30 T cell receptor beta chains from one sample, sequenced in a study of Graves' ophthalmopathy and Graves' hyperthyroidism. The TCR beta CDR3 regions underwent amplification from RNA transcripts. Second-round multiplex PCR came after first-round RT-PCR with HTBI primers. TCRdb redid the calling of the multiplex PCR reads with MiXCR, one entry per CDR3 protein. The sample lists more than 45,000 distinct CDR3 sequences; 50% were seen once. Sequenced material: peripheral blood. The receptors derive from an adult man with Graves' ophthalmopathy.

By share, this clonotype counts as medium-sized. This chain uses TRBV15 with TRBJ2-1; D may be TRBD1 (6 bases). V gave up 3 bases and J gave up 3 bases, with 12 bases separating them. The CDR3 has 15 residues. Germline V CDR1 and CDR2: LNHNV, YYDKDF (reference sequence). The CDR3, as DNA: TGTGCCACCAGCAGCACCGGGACATACTACAATGAGCAGTTCTTC. It yields the protein CATSSTGTYYNEQFF.

By frequency in the sample, this clonotype is medium-sized. The rearrangement links TRBV7-6 to TRBJ2-7; 11 bases map to TRBD2. Germline CDR1 reads SGHVS; CDR2 reads FNYEAQ. Trimming cost V 5 bases and J 3 bases; bases outside gene matches: 3. The CDR3 length is 14 residues. For the CDR3, the DNA is TGTGCCAGCAGCCCGGGACTAGCGGTCTACGAGCAGTACTTC. Translation: CASSPGLAVYEQYF.

The chain links TRBV6-1 to TRBJ1-5, with a tentative D call TRBD1 (6 bases). Germline V CDR1 and CDR2: MNHNS, SASEGT. Trimming shortened V by 5 bases and J by 4 bases, and 9 bases separated the two germline ends. The CDR3 is 13 residues long. The DNA for the CDR3 is TGTGCCAGCAGTAACAGGGCAAATCAGCCCCAGCATTTT. Amino acid sequence: CASSNRANQPQHF.

J is TRBJ2-5 and V is TRBV20-1; 8 bases are a match to TRBD2. The length of the CDR3 is 14 residues. After removal of 0 bases from V and 5 bases from J, the junction contained 5 bases not matched to a gene. Germline CDR1 reads DFQATT; CDR2 reads SNEGSKA (reference sequence). CDR3: CSARDSRGGETQYF. In DNA, the CDR3 is TGCAGTGCTAGAGATTCCCGGGGGGGGGAGACCCAGTACTTC.

This chain uses TRBV10-3 with TRBJ1-2, with 10 bases lining up with TRBD1. This CDR3 comprises 16 residues. V shed 4 bases, J shed 6 bases, and the junction held 11 bases outside the gene matches. Germline CDR1 reads ENHRY; CDR2 reads SYGVKD. Here the CDR3 reads CAISVLRDRGFNGYTF. CDR3 DNA sequence: TGTGCCATCAGTGTACTCCGGGACAGGGGATTCAATGGCTACACCTTC.

This clonotype came up many times. The chain recombines TRBV10-3 with TRBJ2-5, with 12 bases identical to TRBD2. This CDR3 contains 16 residues. In germline, CDR1 is ENHRY, CDR2 SYGVKD. The junction had 5 bases not matched to a gene; V was cut back by 3 bases and J by 3 bases. The CDR3 region has the DNA TGTGCCATCAGTGACGGGACTAGCGGGCCTGAAGAGACCCAGTACTTC. It specifies CAISDGTSGPEETQYF.

This clonotype appeared many times. The V gene is TRBV5-8, the J gene TRBJ1-3; TRBD1 aligns across 7 bases. J gave up 3 bases and V 0 bases, and 3 bases lay outside the gene matches. This CDR3 comprises 15 residues. From germline, CDR1 is SGHTS and CDR2 YDEGEE. The CDR3 reads CASSLEGAYGNTIYF. Written as DNA, the CDR3 is TGTGCCAGCAGCTTGGAGGGGGCTTATGGAAACACCATATATTTT. Combining the CDR3 with reference TRBV5-8 and TRBJ1-3 gives the whole variable domain EAGVTQSPTHLIKTRGQQATLRCSPISGHTSVYWYQQALGLGLQFLLWYDEGEERNRGNFPPRFSGRQFPNYSSELNVNALELEDSALYLCASSLEGAYGNTIYFGEGSWLTVV.

This clonotype occurred once. For the CDR3, the DNA is TGTGCCAGCAGCCCCGGGACAGGTGGTTCACCCCTCCACTTT. Translated, it gives CASSPGTGGSPLHF. V gene TRBV12-3 or TRBV12-4 combines with J gene TRBJ1-6; TRBD1 matches 8 bases. V gave up 6 bases and J gave up 9 bases; unmatched junction bases: 7. This CDR3 is built from 14 residues.

This clonotype was seen repeatedly, ten times or more. This rearrangement joins TRBV5-8 to TRBJ1-2; maybe TRBD1 (6 bases). Trimming removed 4 bases at V and 0 bases at J, with 16 bases between. The CDR3 runs 16 residues. Germline CDR1 SGHTS, CDR2 YDEGEE. This CDR3 is CASSVWGGRPNYGYTF. The CDR3 coding sequence is TGTGCCAGCAGCGTCTGGGGGGGGCGACCTAACTATGGCTACACCTTC.

This clonotype was observed many times. The chain recombines TRBV19 with TRBJ1-1; D perhaps matches TRBD1 (6 bases). The CDR3 has 13 amino acids. Trimming removed 3 bases at V and 1 base at J, with 6 bases between. The germline V gene has CDR1 LNHDA and CDR2 SQIVND (reference sequence). This CDR3 reads CASSMGQNTEAFF. CDR3 DNA sequence: TGTGCCAGTAGTATGGGACAGAACACTGAAGCTTTCTTT.

At least ten counts were recorded for this clonotype. V usage is TRBV9 and J usage is TRBJ2-3; 12 nucleotides align to TRBD2. CDR1 is SGDLS, CDR2 YYNGEE, per germline. J lost 5 bases, V lost 0 bases, and 4 bases had no gene match. This CDR3 has 16 amino acids. The CDR3 here is CASSVETSGGRDTQYF. In nucleotides, the CDR3 is TGTGCCAGCAGCGTAGAAACTAGCGGGGGGCGAGATACGCAGTATTTT.

CDR3: CARDPTTSGGAYEQFF. The CDR3 nucleotides read TGTGCTAGAGATCCTACGACTAGCGGGGGGGCCTATGAGCAGTTCTTC. The chain carries TRBV10-3 and TRBJ2-1; 14 nucleotides agree with TRBD2. There are 16 residues in the CDR3. From germline, CDR1 is ENHRY and CDR2 SYGVKD.

This clonotype is a singleton in its sample. This chain connects TRBV5-1 to TRBJ1-2, with 10 bases that match TRBD1. There are 13 residues in the CDR3. Germline CDR1 and CDR2: SGHRS and YFSETQ. The junction had 5 bases not matched to a gene; V was cut back by 4 bases and J by 8 bases. The CDR3 DNA is TGCGCCAGCAGCCCCTGGACAGGGGGAGGCTACACCTTC. It encodes CASSPWTGGGYTF.

This clonotype was seen only once. V is TRBV15 and J is TRBJ1-2, with 10 bases aligning to TRBD1. This CDR3 comprises 17 residues. Germline V gene sequence: CDR1 LNHNV, CDR2 YYDKDF (reference sequence). The J segment lost 8 bases and the V segment lost 2 bases, leaving 14 bases of the junction unmatched. CDR3 sequence (DNA): TGTGCCACCAGCAGACACGACCGGGACAGGGGAGAGAAGGGCTACACCTTC. This codes for CATSRHDRDRGEKGYTF.

The chain couples TRBV28 to TRBJ2-7; possible D gene TRBD1, 6 bases. CDR1 is MDHEN, CDR2 SYDVKM, per germline. The V end was cut by 6 bases, the J end by 6 bases, with 18 bases between. The CDR3 length is 14 residues. For the CDR3, the DNA is TGTGCCAGCAGCCCGACAGGCTTCCTCCGCGAGCAGTACTTC. Its protein product is CASSPTGFLREQYF.

This clonotype was picked up many times. The J gene is TRBJ1-6, the V gene TRBV6-1; 7 nucleotides align to TRBD1. The germline V gene has CDR1 MNHNS and CDR2 SASEGT. V gave up 5 bases and J gave up 6 bases; unmatched junction bases: 4. The CDR3 is made up of 14 amino acids. CDR3 nucleotides: TGTGCCAGCAGTTCGACAGGGATTAATTCACCCCTCCACTTT. This translates into CASSSTGINSPLHF.

On this clonotype itself: A much larger clone lies one base from this, so it may be a read error. The rearrangement links TRBV18 to TRBJ2-7; 8 positions match TRBD1. The V gene end was trimmed by 1 base and the J gene end by 3 bases; junction bases not matched to a gene: 5. Germline loops: CDR1 KGHSH, CDR2 LQKENI. The CDR3 has 15 amino acids. CDR3 loop: CASSPRFGQGYEQYF. For the CDR3, the DNA is TGTGCCAGCTCACCACGTTTTGGACAGGGCTACGAGCAGTACTTC.

The chain has TRBV25-1 and TRBJ1-1, with D hard to call. This CDR3 has 13 residues. V was shortened by 4 bases and J by 10 bases, with 16 bases between the two germline ends. Germline V lookup: CDR1 MGHDK, CDR2 SYGVNS. CDR3 in amino acids: CASSGPGRVIAFF. DNA of the CDR3: TGTGCCAGCAGTGGCCCTGGGAGGGTCATAGCTTTCTTT.

The V gene is TRBV5-1, the J gene TRBJ1-1; 7 bases agree with TRBD1. CDR1 and CDR2 (germline): SGHRS, YFSETQ. This CDR3 is 14 amino acids long. The V gene end was trimmed by 0 bases and the J gene end by 1 base; junction bases not matched to a gene: 0. DNA for the CDR3: TGCGCCAGCAGCTTGGACAGGGGGAACACTGAAGCTTTCTTT. It translates to CASSLDRGNTEAFF.

This chain joins TRBV24-1 and TRBJ2-3; the D is unclear. The CDR3 covers 15 residues. V was shortened by 6 bases and J by 3 bases, with 15 bases between the two germline ends. Germline loops: CDR1 KGHDR, CDR2 SFDVKD. The CDR3 is CATSPSPPETDTQYF. The CDR3 region has the DNA TGTGCCACCAGTCCTTCACCCCCAGAAACAGATACGCAGTATTTT.

The V call is TRBV6-4, the J call TRBJ1-1; D gene uncertain. With 4 bases removed from V and 4 bases from J, the gap between germline ends came to 10 bases. Germline V gene lookup returns CDR1 MRHNA and CDR2 SNTAGT. The length of the CDR3 is 13 residues. The CDR3 loop is CASSANRGTEAFF. CDR3 coding DNA: TGTGCCAGCAGTGCAAACAGAGGCACTGAAGCTTTCTTT.

This clonotype was recorded only once. The chain employs TRBV5-4 and TRBJ1-2; D is unclear. V was shortened by 4 bases and J by 13 bases, with 20 bases between the two germline ends. The CDR3 spans 13 residues. The V gene's germline CDR1 is SGHNT and CDR2 YYREEE (reference sequence). The CDR3 protein is CASSPETNYGRTF. The CDR3 DNA follows: TGTGCCAGCAGCCCCGAGACTAACTATGGCCGCACCTTC.

In its sample, this clonotype was seen many times. V and J are TRBV20-1 and TRBJ1-5; D might be TRBD1 (6 bases). Trimming stripped 6 bases from V and 1 base from J, with 19 bases between. The CDR3 length is 16 residues. Germline V CDR1 and CDR2: DFQATT, SNEGSKA (reference sequence). CDR3: CSARGPLQGSNQPQHF. The CDR3 DNA follows: TGCAGTGCCCGGGGCCCCTTACAGGGAAGCAATCAGCCCCAGCATTTT.

The chain recombines TRBV18 with TRBJ2-1, with unresolved D. Trimming stripped 8 bases from V and 3 bases from J, with 14 bases between. CDR3 length: 14 residues. Per the germline V gene, CDR1 is KGHSH and CDR2 is LQKENI. The CDR3 bases are TGTGCCAGCCCACTCCGGGTAGACTACAATGAGCAGTTCTTC. It encodes CASPLRVDYNEQFF.

Ten or more counts support this clonotype. The chain links TRBV5-8 to TRBJ1-3; 10 bases align to TRBD1. The V gene end was trimmed by 3 bases and the J gene end by 6 bases; junction bases not matched to a gene: 6. The CDR3 spans 15 residues. Looked up from germline, CDR1 is SGHTS and CDR2 is YDEGEE. CDR3 protein: CASSSRQGAINTIYF. CDR3 sequence (DNA): TGTGCCAGCAGCTCCAGACAGGGGGCAATAAACACCATATATTTT.

This clonotype was detected a few times. V is TRBV10-3 and J is TRBJ2-7; the match to TRBD1 covers 8 bases. Looked up from germline, CDR1 is ENHRY and CDR2 is SYGVKD. With V trimmed by 10 bases and J by 3 bases, 8 bases remained unmatched. The CDR3 contains 13 residues. CDR3 DNA: TGTGCCACCCAAGGGACAGGCAACTACGAGCAGTACTTC. It is translated as CATQGTGNYEQYF.

This clonotype was recorded at least ten times. The V gene is TRBV27, the J gene TRBJ2-3; no clear D gene. The CDR3 is made up of 13 amino acids. V dropped 5 bases and J dropped 4 bases, with 10 bases sitting between them. Germline lookup yields CDR1 MNHEY and CDR2 SMNVEV (reference sequence). CDR3 DNA: TGTGCCAGCAGTACCGGAAGAGCAGATACGCAGTATTTT. It is translated as CASSTGRADTQYF.

This clonotype was found a few times. Possible read error: a much larger clone is one base away. V and J are TRBV28 and TRBJ2-7; D is uncertain. Trimming cost V 8 bases and J 2 bases, with 16 bases left between them. Germline V gene data show CDR1 as MDHEN and CDR2 as SYDVKM. The CDR3 totals 14 residues. In DNA, the CDR3 is TGTGCCAGCCTACCCGGTTTCCTCCCCTACGAGCAGTACTTC. Protein sequence: CASLPGFLPYEQYF.

By share, this clonotype ranks as medium-sized. The V gene is TRBV24-1, the J gene TRBJ2-1, with D possibly matching TRBD2 (5 bases). V lost 4 bases and J 9 bases, leaving 12 bases between the germline ends. CDR1 is KGHDR and CDR2 is SFDVKD in the germline V gene. This CDR3 is 13 amino acids long. CDR3 protein: CATSDGLAGEQFF. CDR3 DNA: TGTGCCACCAGTGACGGGCTAGCAGGTGAGCAGTTCTTC.

This clonotype was counted many times. This chain connects TRBV19 to TRBJ1-1; D call uncertain. Germline V CDR1 and CDR2: LNHDA, SQIVND (reference sequence). The V end lost 3 bases, the J end lost 3 bases, and 8 bases lay between the germline ends. The length of the CDR3 is 13 residues. The CDR3 reads CASSMMRDTEAFF. The CDR3 bases are TGTGCCAGTAGTATGATGAGGGACACTGAAGCTTTCTTT.